This T cell receptor (beta chain) was profiled in a study of cytomegalovirus exposure and HLA in healthy donors. The CDR3 is 14 amino acids. V dropped 7 bases and J dropped 6; count of bases not matched to a gene: 8. Germline V CDR1 and CDR2: SEHNR, FQNEAQ (reference sequence). 60 Vbeta and 13 Jbeta primers were used in PCR. The repertoire was sequenced with immunoSEQ multiplex PCR; TCRdb's copy has only in-frame clones and lacks some. Among 100,000 to 150,000 clones listed, more than 75% were seen once. This TCR came from a female donor in good health and CMV-seronegative. The sequenced sample consisted of PBMCs. This chain links TRBV7-9 with TRBJ2-7, with 11 bases that match TRBD2. The CDR3 reads CASTKLAGVSEQYF. The DNA for the CDR3 is TGTGCCAGCACAAAACTAGCGGGAGTGAGCGAGCAGTACTTC.